This TCR beta chain was observed in a study of blood T cell repertoires in COVID-19. Study context: COVID-19 samples, acute and convalescent, were from the United States, Italy and Spain. From T cells, B-cell-depleted T cells, or PBMCs came the material, which was cDNA or gDNA.

In the original processing: Estimation of nucleated cell counts relied on the amplification of reference gene primers. Clones were read by immunoSEQ multiplex PCR, and TCRdb kept only the in-frame ones, dropping some. V, J and clone size reflect that table, while D and trimming were determined from the DNA. The sample shows approximately 140,000 clones, almost 85% of them seen only once. The CDR3 covers 16 residues. CDR1 is LGHDT, CDR2 YNNKEL, per germline (reference sequence). Germline trimming cut 4 bases from V and 3 bases from J; bases unmatched to any gene: 4. This chain joins TRBV3-1 (or the pseudogene TRBV3-2) and TRBJ2-5; 14 nucleotides line up with TRBD2. The sequence came from a human donor with acute or convalescent COVID-19. The donor label of this sample is uncertain. Sequencing was carried out using peripheral blood. CDR3 sequence: CASSLRTSGGKETQYF. Here the CDR3 DNA reads TGTGCCAGCAGCCTCCGGACTAGCGGGGGGAAAGAGACCCAGTACTTC.